Listed here are 22 T cell receptor beta chains from one sample, sequenced in a study of blood T cells in healthy people across ages. A second 7 to 11 cycle PCR used barcoded and J-beta primers. MiXCR was run by TCRdb on the 5' RACE reads, yielding one entry per CDR3 protein. The sample records over 1.5 million distinct CDR3 sequences, roughly 50% being singletons. Sequencing was carried out using blood. The receptors were gathered from a middle-aged woman in good health.

CDR3 in amino acids: CASSYFGVETQYF. The DNA for the CDR3 is TGTGCCAGCAGTTACTTCGGGGTAGAGACCCAGTACTTC. The gene calls are TRBV6-2 or TRBV6-3 and TRBJ2-5, with D tentatively TRBD2 (5 bases). The V end was cut by 1 base, the J end by 4 bases, with 7 bases between. This CDR3 region has 13 residues. Germline V gene lookup returns CDR1 MNHEY and CDR2 SVGEGT.

This clonotype was seen more than once but under ten times. V gene TRBV4-2 combines with J gene TRBJ2-5; perhaps TRBD2 as D (5 bases). V shed 4 bases and J shed 1 base, with 19 bases lying between them. CDR1 and CDR2 (germline): LGHNA, YNFKEQ. This CDR3 region has 17 residues. CDR3 DNA: TGTGCCAGCAGCCGGAGGAGTACGGACGCCTTCCAAGAGACCCAGTACTTC. Protein: CASSRRSTDAFQETQYF.

This clonotype was picked up a small number of times. The chain links TRBV4-3 to TRBJ1-4, with D tentatively TRBD1 (5 bases). The germline V gene has CDR1 LGHNA and CDR2 YSLEER. Deletions cut 1 base from V and 12 bases from J, with 24 bases between. The CDR3 spans 17 residues. CDR3 DNA sequence: TGCGCCAGCAGCCAAGGTCTCGCGGGGAGGGGTACCGAGGAACTGTTTTTT. It yields the protein CASSQGLAGRGTEELFF.

This clonotype appeared a few times. The genes are TRBV5-5 and TRBJ2-1, with TRBD2 matching 12 bases. This CDR3 contains 15 residues. Germline-derived CDR1 and CDR2 are SGHKS and YYEKEE (reference sequence). The V segment lost 0 bases and the J segment 8 bases; nucleotides outside the gene matches: 3. CDR3 coding DNA: TGTGCCAGCAGCTTGGCTAGCGGGGGGGGGTATGAGCAGTTCTTC. Encoded protein: CASSLASGGGYEQFF.

Of note for this clonotype: This sequence is one base from a far larger clone and is likely a read error. The chain recombines TRBV5-4 with TRBJ2-5; TRBD1 agrees at 9 bases. Germline V CDR1 and CDR2: SGHNT, YYREEE (reference sequence). This CDR3 region has 14 residues. CDR3 in amino acids: CAGSPGQGRETQYF. The CDR3 DNA sequence: TGTGCCGGCAGCCCGGGACAGGGCAGGGAGACCCAGTACTTC.

J is TRBJ2-3 and V is TRBV5-1, with D tentatively TRBD1 or TRBD2 (6 bases each). The CDR3 has 16 amino acids. Trimming shortened V by 4 bases and J by 3 bases, and 18 bases separated the two germline ends. Per the germline V gene, CDR1 is SGHRS and CDR2 is YFSETQ. CDR3 loop: CASSPDGGQRTDTQYF. CDR3 DNA sequence: TGCGCCAGCAGCCCGGACGGGGGCCAAAGAACAGATACGCAGTATTTT.

The rearrangement links TRBV20-1 to TRBJ1-2; D is ambiguous. Germline values: CDR1 DFQATT, CDR2 SNEGSKA (reference sequence). The CDR3 spans 14 residues. Trimming shortened V by 1 base and J by 1 base, and 10 bases separated the two germline ends. CDR3 residues: CSARGRRDNYGYTF. The CDR3, as DNA: TGCAGTGCTAGAGGTCGTAGGGATAACTATGGCTACACCTTC.

V usage is TRBV6-5 and J usage is TRBJ2-7; D is possibly TRBD1 (6 bases). Germline values: CDR1 MNHEY, CDR2 SVGAGI. The CDR3 runs to 14 residues. V was trimmed by 2 bases and J by 6 bases, leaving 14 bases between them. CDR3 coding DNA: TGTGCCAGCAGTTACGGGCAGGGGTCAGGCGAGCAGTACTTC. Translated, it gives CASSYGQGSGEQYF.

This clonotype showed up just a few times. The chain combines TRBV15 with TRBJ2-3; 7 nucleotides match TRBD2. V was clipped by 4 bases and J by 0 bases; unmatched bases: 10. Germline CDR1 is LNHNV and CDR2 is YYDKDF (reference sequence). The CDR3 is made up of 17 amino acids. CDR3 bases: TGTGCCACCAGCAAGCCGGGACTAACCTCTAGCACAGATACGCAGTATTTT. It is translated as CATSKPGLTSSTDTQYF.

This clonotype showed up just a few times. The rearrangement links TRBV3-1 to TRBJ2-7; D is ambiguous. The germline V and J ends were trimmed by 3 bases and 5 bases, with 17 bases remaining between them. The germline gives CDR1 LGHDT, CDR2 YNNKEL (reference sequence). This CDR3 has 15 amino acids. CDR3 amino acids: CASSQRPGDSDEQYF. As DNA, the CDR3 is TGTGCCAGCAGCCAGAGACCGGGCGACTCTGACGAGCAGTACTTC.

The chain carries TRBV13 and TRBJ2-3; maybe TRBD1 (6 bases). From germline, CDR1 is PRHDT and CDR2 FYEKMQ (reference sequence). This CDR3 has 13 residues. Deletions cut 4 bases from V and 4 bases from J, with 9 bases between. The chain's CDR3 is CASSSYRADTQYF. As DNA, the CDR3 is TGTGCCAGCAGCTCGTACAGGGCAGATACGCAGTATTTT. The entire variable domain, with the rest obtained from reference TRBV13 and TRBJ2-3, is as follows: AAGVIQSPRHLIKEKRETATLKCYPIPRHDTVYWYQQGPGQDPQFLISFYEKMQSDKGSIPDRFSAQQFSDYHSELNMSSLELGDSALYFCASSSYRADTQYFGPGTRLTVL.

The CDR3 protein is CAITSGQTYGYTF. DNA of the CDR3: TGTGCCATCACTTCAGGACAGACCTATGGCTACACCTTC. V is TRBV10-3 and J is TRBJ1-2, with D possibly matching TRBD1 (6 bases). Germline V gene data show CDR1 as ENHRY and CDR2 as SYGVKD. This CDR3 is 13 amino acids long. The V end was cut by 7 bases, the J end by 4 bases, with 13 bases between.

V and J are TRBV12-3 or TRBV12-4 and TRBJ1-2; 7 nucleotides agree with TRBD1. V lost 1 base, J lost 6 bases, and 5 bases stayed unmatched. This CDR3 is 14 amino acids long. CDR3 residues: CASSLDRGWHGYTF. The CDR3 DNA reads as TGTGCCAGCAGTTTAGACAGGGGATGGCATGGCTACACCTTC.

J is TRBJ2-5 and V is TRBV20-1, with a possible D match to TRBD1 (6 bases). With the DNA end fitting TRBJ2-7 better, the J assignment may be wrong. Germline CDR1 DFQATT, CDR2 SNEGSKA (reference sequence). The CDR3 has 14 amino acids. CDR3 loop: CSASSPGELYEQYF. The CDR3 region has the DNA TGCAGTGCTAGTTCACCAGGGGAACTCTACGAGCAGTACTTC.

V usage is TRBV2 and J usage is TRBJ2-1, with D hard to call. Germline lookup yields CDR1 SNHLY and CDR2 FYNNEI. The CDR3 runs to 11 residues. V gave up 7 bases and J gave up 13 bases, with 14 bases separating them. The DNA of the CDR3 is TGTGCCAGCACGAAGGTCACCGGTCAGTTCTTC. It is translated as CASTKVTGQFF.

V usage is TRBV29-1 and J usage is TRBJ2-2; D is uncertain. Trimming removed 7 bases at V and 0 bases at J, with 15 bases between. This CDR3 has 15 amino acids. CDR1 is SQVTM and CDR2 is ANQGSEA in the germline V gene. The CDR3 loop is CSASQNLANTGELFF. The CDR3 coding sequence is TGCAGCGCTTCTCAGAACCTAGCGAACACCGGGGAGCTGTTTTTT.

The chain is built from TRBV20-1 and TRBJ2-3, with 12 bases aligning to TRBD2. The trim removed 6 bases at V and 4 bases at J, leaving 11 bases unmatched. The CDR3 runs 16 residues. CDR1 and CDR2 from the germline V gene are DFQATT and SNEGSKA (reference sequence). The CDR3 reads CSARPGLAGGADTQYF. CDR3 bases: TGCAGTGCCCGTCCGGGACTAGCGGGCGGCGCAGATACGCAGTATTTT.

There are a few counts of this clonotype. In nucleotides, the CDR3 is TGTGCCAGCAGTTACTCATGGGGTAATCGAGAGACCCAGTACTTC. It translates to CASSYSWGNRETQYF. The V and J genes are TRBV6-6 and TRBJ2-7; no firm D call. The last part of the DNA fits TRBJ2-5 better; the J call may be wrong. The CDR3 loop spans 15 amino acids. CDR1 MNHNY and CDR2 SVGAGI come from the germline V gene (reference sequence).

The V and J genes are TRBV14 and TRBJ1-6, with D perhaps TRBD1 (6 bases). This CDR3 has 16 residues. Looked up from germline, CDR1 is SGHDN and CDR2 is FVKESK. V gave up 1 base and J gave up 0 bases, with 7 bases separating them. The CDR3 coding sequence is TGTGCCAGCAGCCAAGTACAGGGCTCCTATAATTCACCCCTCCACTTT. As protein: CASSQVQGSYNSPLHF.

This clonotype appeared many times. At one boundary the junction diverges from the germline segment, which might be a read error. CDR3 loop: CASSTGQGAYEQYF. The CDR3 nucleotides read TGCGCCAGCAGCACCGGACAGGGGGCTTACGAGCAGTACTTC. The chain carries TRBV28 and TRBJ2-7; 11 positions agree with TRBD1. This CDR3 contains 14 residues. CDR1 is MDHEN, CDR2 SYDVKM, per germline.

This clonotype was seen only a few times. This rearrangement joins TRBV10-2 to TRBJ2-1, with 8 bases fitting TRBD2. V gave up 2 bases and J gave up 5 bases; unmatched junction bases: 8. Germline CDR1 and CDR2: WSHSY and SAAADI. The length of the CDR3 is 16 residues. The CDR3: CASSEIGGGPNNEQFF. In DNA, the CDR3 is TGCGCCAGCAGTGAGATTGGCGGGGGGCCTAACAATGAGCAGTTCTTC.

About this clonotype: The junction departs from the called germline gene at one end, perhaps through a read error. V gene TRBV5-6 combines with J gene TRBJ2-1, with D maybe TRBD2 (5 bases). Germline CDR1 and CDR2: SGHDT and YYEEEE. This CDR3 has 15 amino acids. The CDR3 is CASSRGRVGYDEQFF. CDR3 nucleotides: TGTGCCAGCAGCCGGGGTAGGGTCGGCTACGATGAGCAGTTCTTC.